These 7 T cell receptor beta chains were all obtained from the same sample, sequenced in a study of spatial heterogeneity in lung cancer. TCRdb re-derived calls from the 5' RACE reads in MiXCR, one entry per CDR3 protein. This repertoire shows some 100,000 distinct CDR3 sequences, approximately 8.5% found once; its top ten account for less than 9%. Time point here: sample taken at primary tumor resection. Whole RNA, isolated from tumor, nontumor lung or frozen PBMC, was sequenced without prior sorting. The specimen was PBMCs, collected at surgery. All receptors derive from a male donor with early-stage non-small cell lung cancer.

This clonotype was seen a handful of times. V usage is TRBV9 and J usage is TRBJ2-1; 8 bases match TRBD1. The V and J ends lost 4 bases and 4 bases, in that order; junction bases with no gene match: 10. Germline CDR1 is SGDLS and CDR2 is YYNGEE. The CDR3 has 16 residues. This chain's CDR3 is CASSFRTQGAYNEQFF. CDR3 nucleotides: TGTGCCAGCAGCTTTCGTACCCAGGGGGCTTACAATGAGCAGTTCTTC.

This clonotype was recorded at least ten times. The V and J genes are TRBV28 and TRBJ2-4; no definite D call. The CDR3 sequence is 15 residues long. V gave up 4 bases and J gave up 0 bases, with 10 bases separating them. Germline values: CDR1 MDHEN, CDR2 SYDVKM. The CDR3 sequence is CASSSTQIAKNIQYF. The CDR3 bases are TGTGCCAGCAGTTCCACGCAAATAGCCAAAAACATTCAGTACTTC.

The rearrangement uses TRBV6-5 and TRBJ2-1; the match to TRBD2 covers 9 bases. Trimming at V came to 7 bases and at J to 7 bases, leaving 5 bases not matched to a gene. Per the germline V gene, CDR1 is MNHEY and CDR2 is SVGAGI. The CDR3 length is 13 residues. In nucleotides, the CDR3 is TGTGCCAGCAAAGGTAGCGGGAGTAATGAGCAGTTCTTC. This gives the protein CASKGSGSNEQFF.

V usage is TRBV4-3 and J usage is TRBJ2-1, with TRBD2 identical over 11 bases. Unmatched junction bases numbered 4, after V lost 0 bases and J lost 9 bases. CDR3 length: 15 amino acids. CDR1 and CDR2 (germline): LGHNA, YSLEER. In nucleotides, the CDR3 is TGCGCCAGCAGCCAAGATTCTAGCGGGGGGACTGAGCAGTTCTTC. Translation gives CASSQDSSGGTEQFF.

CDR3 protein: CASTMGQGNEKLFF. As DNA, the CDR3 is TGCGCCAGCACGATGGGACAGGGAAATGAAAAACTGTTTTTT. The V gene is TRBV5-1, the J gene TRBJ1-4; 9 bases are shared with TRBD1. The J segment lost 5 bases and the V segment lost 6 bases, leaving 5 bases of the junction unmatched. The CDR3 spans 14 residues. The germline gives CDR1 SGHRS, CDR2 YFSETQ.

This clonotype was observed a handful of times. The chain is built from TRBV7-9 and TRBJ1-5; unclear D gene. This CDR3 spans 10 amino acids. Trimming left V 10 bases short and J 7 bases short, with 8 bases between. CDR1 and CDR2 (germline): SEHNR, FQNEAQ (reference sequence). The CDR3 sequence: CANAWQPQHF. In DNA, the CDR3 is TGTGCCAACGCATGGCAGCCCCAGCATTTT. Together with reference TRBV7-9 and TRBJ1-5, the CDR3 gives the full variable domain: DTGVSQNPRHKITKRGQNVTFRCDPISEHNRLYWYRQTLGQGPEFLTYFQNEAQLEKSRLLSDRFSAERPKGSFSTLEIQRTEQGDSAMYLCANAWQPQHFGDGTRLSIL.

This clonotype was detected ten times or more. The chain has TRBV29-1 and TRBJ2-4; perhaps TRBD2 as D (7 bases). V dropped 7 bases and J dropped 4 bases, with 11 bases sitting between them. This CDR3 contains 12 residues. The V gene's germline CDR1 is SQVTM and CDR2 ANQGSEA. For the CDR3, the DNA is TGCAGCGCCGAGGGGGGGAAAAACATTCAGTACTTC. Its translation is CSAEGGKNIQYF.